Listed here is a single T cell receptor beta chain. Trimming pared 1 base from V and 1 base from J, leaving 14 bases between. Germline-derived CDR1 and CDR2 are SGHNT and YYREEE (reference sequence). This CDR3 has 16 amino acids. The sample belongs to a study of blood T cell repertoires in COVID-19. Study-wide background: Sample material is recorded as cDNA or gDNA derived from T cells, B-cell-depleted T cells, or PBMCs.

Authors' processing steps: Nucleated cell counts were estimated from reference gene primer amplification. The assay was immunoSEQ multiplex PCR, and TCRdb's table has in-frame clones only and misses some. V, J and clone size were drawn from that table, and D and trimming were deduced from the DNA. The sample lists under 300,000 clones; 75% to 90% were seen once. This TCR was recovered from a woman between 40 and 50 years old who had recovered from COVID-19. The chain has TRBV5-4 and TRBJ1-1, with D tentatively TRBD1 (5 bases). Sequences were obtained from peripheral blood. The CDR3 loop reads CASSLIWFQGNTEAFF. As DNA, the CDR3 is TGTGCCAGCAGCTTGATATGGTTTCAGGGGAACACTGAAGCTTTCTTT.